These 2 T cell receptor beta chains originate from one sample sequenced in a study of OX40 agonist ivuxolimab in advanced cancers. Data came from immunoSEQ multiplex PCR; TCRdb stores just in-frame clones and leaves some out. The sample shows around 63,000 clones, 80% to 90% of them seen only once. The sample consisted of CD4+ or CD8+ T cells sorted from blood, taken in a trial of the OX40 agonist ivuxolimab. These receptors all stem from an adult with an advanced solid tumor such as melanoma, head and neck, liver or kidney cancer.

V and J are TRBV9 and TRBJ2-1; D is possibly TRBD2 (6 bases). The CDR3 is made up of 15 amino acids. V lost 0 bases to trimming and J lost 7 bases, with 14 bases between them. Germline CDR1 is SGDLS and CDR2 is YYNGEE. The CDR3 sequence: CASSVGGPTRNEQFF. The CDR3 DNA follows: TGTGCCAGCAGCGTAGGGGGACCGACTAGAAATGAGCAGTTCTTC. Supplemented by reference TRBV9 and TRBJ2-1, the full variable domain reads DSGVTQTPKHLITATGQRVTLRCSPRSGDLSVYWYQQSLDQGLQFLIQYYNGEERAKGNILERFSAQQFPDLHSELNLSSLELGDSALYFCASSVGGPTRNEQFFGPGTRLTVL.

The V gene is TRBV13, the J gene TRBJ2-7, with unresolved D. The CDR3 loop spans 13 amino acids. Germline CDR1 is PRHDT and CDR2 is FYEKMQ (reference sequence). Between the trimmed V and J ends, which lost 3 bases and 3 bases, there was a span of 9 bases. CDR3 nucleotide sequence: TGTGCCAGCAGCTTTAGGAGTAGCTACGAGCAGTACTTC. Translating it yields CASSFRSSYEQYF.